This T cell receptor beta chain is from a study of shared T cell receptors in the human thymus. This clone was recorded once. This CDR3 is 16 amino acids long. V dropped 1 base and J dropped 4 bases, with 16 bases sitting between them. Per the germline V gene, CDR1 is SGHVS and CDR2 is FNYEAQ. Repertoires were generated with immunoSEQ multiplex PCR, while TCRdb's copy carries only in-frame clones and drops some. The table includes hundreds of thousands of clones, roughly 86% detected once. The same sample was also used in a study of human thymus T cells. As reported in that work: Thymus tissue was removed during corrective cardiac surgery. Gene usage for V and J segments appeared biased in thymic and blood repertoires.

The rearrangement uses TRBV7-6 and TRBJ1-1; TRBD1 is a possible D gene (5 bases). This sequence was found in a boy younger than two with a congenital heart defect. The specimen sequenced was thymocytes. The CDR3 nucleotides are TGTGCCAGCAGCTTAGTAACCCCAGGGTTCCCCACTGAAGCTTTCTTT. It specifies CASSLVTPGFPTEAFF.